This T cell receptor beta chain was recorded in a study of cytomegalovirus exposure and HLA in healthy donors. Whole-study context: In a later analysis, it was reported that the roughly 120 validation repertoires had been produced on the same platform as the 550 to 850 repertoires belonging to the first cohort. Findings and limits, study-wide: Accounts indicate the classifier identified cytomegalovirus status with strong specificity and sensitivity. The authors listed 150 to 200 TCR beta chains as cytomegalovirus-associated. Rare TCR sequences predominated, though certain public TCRs were found in many donors.

CDR3 length: 14 amino acids. Germline loops: CDR1 SNHLY, CDR2 FYNNEI. The junction had 4 bases not matched to a gene; V was cut back by 4 bases and J by 6 bases. Concerning this clone itself: The antigen is undetermined.

Assay: immunoSEQ multiplex PCR; the TCRdb copy retains only in-frame clones and omits some. The repertoire includes approximately 160,000 clones, about 90% of them detected once, and 10% sits in the top ten. The chain couples TRBV2 to TRBJ2-2; 8 bases agree with TRBD1. What was sequenced was PBMCs. This TCR came from a woman younger than 30 in good health and CMV-seropositive. CDR3 region: CASSGTGIPGELFF. The CDR3 nucleotides are TGTGCCAGCAGTGGGACAGGGATTCCCGGGGAGCTGTTTTTT.